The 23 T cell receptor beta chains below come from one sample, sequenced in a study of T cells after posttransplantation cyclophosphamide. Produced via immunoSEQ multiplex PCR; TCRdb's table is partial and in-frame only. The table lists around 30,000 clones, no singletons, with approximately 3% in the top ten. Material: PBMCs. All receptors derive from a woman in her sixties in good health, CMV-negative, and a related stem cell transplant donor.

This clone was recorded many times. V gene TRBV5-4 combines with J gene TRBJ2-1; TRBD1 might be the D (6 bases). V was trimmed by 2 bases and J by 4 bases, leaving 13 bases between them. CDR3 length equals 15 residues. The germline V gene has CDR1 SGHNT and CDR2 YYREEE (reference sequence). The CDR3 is CASSFITGTYNEQFF. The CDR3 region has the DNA TGTGCCAGCAGCTTTATTACAGGGACATACAATGAGCAGTTCTTC. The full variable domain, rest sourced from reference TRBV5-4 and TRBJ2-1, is ETGVTQSPTHLIKTRGQQVTLRCSSQSGHNTVSWYQQALGQGPQFIFQYYREEENGRGNFPPRFSGLQFPNYSSELNVNALELDDSALYLCASSFITGTYNEQFFGPGTRLTVL.

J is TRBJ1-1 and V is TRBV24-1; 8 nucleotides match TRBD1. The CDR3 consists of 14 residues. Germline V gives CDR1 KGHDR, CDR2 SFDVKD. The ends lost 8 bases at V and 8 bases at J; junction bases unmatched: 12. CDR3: CATNPGQGHSEAFF. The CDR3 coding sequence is TGTGCCACCAACCCTGGACAGGGACATTCAGAAGCTTTCTTT.

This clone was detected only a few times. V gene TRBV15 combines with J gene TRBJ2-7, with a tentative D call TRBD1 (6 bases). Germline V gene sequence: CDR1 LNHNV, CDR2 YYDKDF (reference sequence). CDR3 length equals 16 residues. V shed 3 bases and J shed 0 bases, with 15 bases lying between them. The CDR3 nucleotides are TGTGCCACCAGCAGCGGTTACAGGGCCCTCTCCTACGAGCAGTACTTC. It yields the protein CATSSGYRALSYEQYF. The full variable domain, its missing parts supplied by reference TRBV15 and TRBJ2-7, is DAMVIQNPRYQVTQFGKPVTLSCSQTLNHNVMYWYQQKSSQAPKLLFHYYDKDFNNEADTPDNFQSRRPNTSFCFLDIRSPGLGDTAMYLCATSSGYRALSYEQYFGPGTRLTVT.

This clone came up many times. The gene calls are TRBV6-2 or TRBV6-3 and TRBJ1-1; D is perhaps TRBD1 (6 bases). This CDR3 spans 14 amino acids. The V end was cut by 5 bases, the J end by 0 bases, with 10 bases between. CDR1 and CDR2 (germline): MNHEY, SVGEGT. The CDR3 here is CASSPGAMNTEAFF. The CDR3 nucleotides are TGTGCCAGCAGTCCAGGGGCGATGAACACTGAAGCTTTCTTT.

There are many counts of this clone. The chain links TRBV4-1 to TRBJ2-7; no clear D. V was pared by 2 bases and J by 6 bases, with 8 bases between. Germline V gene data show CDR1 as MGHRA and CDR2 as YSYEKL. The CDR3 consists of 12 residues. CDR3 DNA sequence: TGCGCCAGCAGCCAATCGGTTGGCGAGCAGTACTTC. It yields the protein CASSQSVGEQYF.

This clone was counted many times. The CDR3, as DNA: TGCGCCAGCAGCCCCTGGACAGGCAACTACGAGCAGTACTTC. This translates into CASSPWTGNYEQYF. The V and J genes are TRBV5-1 and TRBJ2-7; 7 positions agree with TRBD1. Unmatched junction bases numbered 7, after V lost 4 bases and J lost 3 bases. Germline V gene lookup returns CDR1 SGHRS and CDR2 YFSETQ. The CDR3 totals 14 residues.

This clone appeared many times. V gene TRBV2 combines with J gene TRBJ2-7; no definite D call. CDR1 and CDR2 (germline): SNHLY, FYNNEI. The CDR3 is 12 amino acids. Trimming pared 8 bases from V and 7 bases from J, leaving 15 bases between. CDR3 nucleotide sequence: TGTGCCAGCCGCCTAGTGGCTATTGAGCAGTACTTC. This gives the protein CASRLVAIEQYF.

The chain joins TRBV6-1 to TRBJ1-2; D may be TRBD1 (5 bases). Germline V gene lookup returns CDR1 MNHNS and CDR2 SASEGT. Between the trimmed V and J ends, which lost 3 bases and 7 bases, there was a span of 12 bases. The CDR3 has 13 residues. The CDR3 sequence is CASSETTQGGYTF. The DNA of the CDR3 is TGTGCCAGCAGTGAGACCACCCAGGGTGGCTACACCTTC.

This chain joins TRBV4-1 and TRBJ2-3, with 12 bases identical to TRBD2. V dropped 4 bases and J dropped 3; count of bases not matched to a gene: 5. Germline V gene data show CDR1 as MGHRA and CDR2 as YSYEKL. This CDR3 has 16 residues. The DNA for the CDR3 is TGCGCCAGCAGCCGGTCCGGGACTAGCGGGACAGATACGCAGTATTTT. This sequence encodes CASSRSGTSGTDTQYF.

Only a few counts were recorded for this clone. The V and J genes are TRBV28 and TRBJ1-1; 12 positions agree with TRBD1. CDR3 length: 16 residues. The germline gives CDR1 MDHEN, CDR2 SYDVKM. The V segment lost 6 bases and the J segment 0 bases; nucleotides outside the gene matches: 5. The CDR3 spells CASSWGQGAVNTEAFF. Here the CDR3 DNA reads TGTGCCAGCAGCTGGGGACAGGGGGCGGTGAACACTGAAGCTTTCTTT.

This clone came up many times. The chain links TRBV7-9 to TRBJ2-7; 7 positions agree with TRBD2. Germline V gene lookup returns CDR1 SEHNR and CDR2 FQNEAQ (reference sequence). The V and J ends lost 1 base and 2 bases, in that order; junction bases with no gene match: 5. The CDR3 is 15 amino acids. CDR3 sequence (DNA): TGTGCCAGCAGCTTAGGGGGGGGATTGACCTACGAGCAGTACTTC. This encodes CASSLGGGLTYEQYF. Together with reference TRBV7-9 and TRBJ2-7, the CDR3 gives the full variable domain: DTGVSQNPRHKITKRGQNVTFRCDPISEHNRLYWYRQTLGQGPEFLTYFQNEAQLEKSRLLSDRFSAERPKGSFSTLEIQRTEQGDSAMYLCASSLGGGLTYEQYFGPGTRLTVT.

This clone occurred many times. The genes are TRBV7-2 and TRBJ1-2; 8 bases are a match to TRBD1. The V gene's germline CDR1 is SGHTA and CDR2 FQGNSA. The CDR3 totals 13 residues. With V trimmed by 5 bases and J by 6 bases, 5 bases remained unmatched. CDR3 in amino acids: CASSRTTGDGYTF. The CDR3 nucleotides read TGTGCCAGCAGCCGAACGACAGGGGATGGCTACACCTTC.

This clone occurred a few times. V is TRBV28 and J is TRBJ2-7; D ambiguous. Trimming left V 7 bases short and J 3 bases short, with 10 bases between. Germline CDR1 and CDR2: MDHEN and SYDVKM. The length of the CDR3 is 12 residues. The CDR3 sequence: CASKAGSYEQYF. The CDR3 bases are TGTGCCAGCAAGGCAGGTAGCTACGAGCAGTACTTC.

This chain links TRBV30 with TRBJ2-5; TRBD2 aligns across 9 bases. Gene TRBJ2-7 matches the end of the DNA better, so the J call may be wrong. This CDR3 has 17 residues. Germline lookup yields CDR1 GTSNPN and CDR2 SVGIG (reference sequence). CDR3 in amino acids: CAWSFPPRLAVTYEQYF. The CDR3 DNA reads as TGTGCCTGGAGCTTTCCCCCTCGACTAGCGGTTACCTACGAGCAGTACTTC.

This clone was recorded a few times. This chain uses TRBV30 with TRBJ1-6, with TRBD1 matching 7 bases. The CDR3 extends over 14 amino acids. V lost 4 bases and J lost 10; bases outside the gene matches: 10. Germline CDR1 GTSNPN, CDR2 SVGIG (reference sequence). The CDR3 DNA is TGTGCCTGGACTGCCGGGACAGAGATATCACCCCTCCACTTT. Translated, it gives CAWTAGTEISPLHF.

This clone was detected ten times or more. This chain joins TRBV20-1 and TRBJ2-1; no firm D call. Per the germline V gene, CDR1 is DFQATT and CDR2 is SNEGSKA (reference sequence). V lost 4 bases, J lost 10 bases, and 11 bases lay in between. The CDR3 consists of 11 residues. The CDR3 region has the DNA TGCAGTGCTAAGGCCCAAATGGAGCAGTTCTTC. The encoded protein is CSAKAQMEQFF.

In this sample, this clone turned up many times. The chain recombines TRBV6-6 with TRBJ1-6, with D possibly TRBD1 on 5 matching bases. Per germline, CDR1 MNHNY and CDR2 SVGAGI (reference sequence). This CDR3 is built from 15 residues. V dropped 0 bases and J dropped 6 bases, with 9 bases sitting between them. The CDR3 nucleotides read TGTGCCAGCAGTTACTCTGAGACAGTTAATTCACCCCTCCACTTT. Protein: CASSYSETVNSPLHF.

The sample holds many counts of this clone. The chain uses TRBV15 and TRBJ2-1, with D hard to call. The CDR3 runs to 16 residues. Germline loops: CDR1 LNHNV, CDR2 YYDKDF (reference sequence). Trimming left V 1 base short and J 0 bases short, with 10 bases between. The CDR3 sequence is CATSRGSVSSYNEQFF. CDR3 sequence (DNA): TGTGCCACCAGCAGAGGTTCAGTAAGCTCCTACAATGAGCAGTTCTTC.

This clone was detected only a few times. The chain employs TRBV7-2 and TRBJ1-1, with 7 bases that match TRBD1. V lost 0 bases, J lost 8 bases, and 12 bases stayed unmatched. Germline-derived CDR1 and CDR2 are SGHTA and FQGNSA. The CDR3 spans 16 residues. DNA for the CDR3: TGTGCCAGCAGCTTAGCCAAGGGACAGAGGGCGAGGGAAGCTTTCTTT. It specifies CASSLAKGQRAREAFF.

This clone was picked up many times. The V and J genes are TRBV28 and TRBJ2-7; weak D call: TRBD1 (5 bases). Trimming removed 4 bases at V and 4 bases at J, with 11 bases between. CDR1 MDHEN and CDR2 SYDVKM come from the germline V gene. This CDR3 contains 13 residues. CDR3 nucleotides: TGTGCCAGCAGTTCGACAGACGGGTACGAGCAGTACTTC. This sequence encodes CASSSTDGYEQYF.

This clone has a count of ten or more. This CDR3 reads CASSPRVPSEQFF. The CDR3 region has the DNA TGTGCCAGCAGCCCCAGGGTCCCCTCAGAGCAGTTCTTC. The chain couples TRBV5-5 to TRBJ2-1; the D gene is possibly TRBD1 (5 bases). CDR1 is SGHKS and CDR2 is YYEKEE in the germline V gene (reference sequence). CDR3 length equals 13 residues. V was pared by 4 bases and J by 10 bases, with 15 bases between.

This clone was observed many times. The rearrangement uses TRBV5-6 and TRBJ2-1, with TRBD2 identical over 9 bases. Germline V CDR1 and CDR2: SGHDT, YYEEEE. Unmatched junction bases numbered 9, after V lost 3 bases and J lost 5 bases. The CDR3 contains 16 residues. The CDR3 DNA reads TGTGCCAGCAGCTCGCCCACCGGGACTAGCAACAATGAGCAGTTCTTC. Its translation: CASSSPTGTSNNEQFF.

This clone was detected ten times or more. CDR3 protein: CASTPASGTGYGYTF. The CDR3 DNA reads TGTGCCAGCACCCCGGCATCCGGGACAGGCTATGGCTACACCTTC. This chain uses TRBV2 with TRBJ1-2, with 8 positions matching TRBD1. This CDR3 comprises 15 residues. The junction had 11 bases not matched to a gene; V was cut back by 7 bases and J by 4 bases. The germline V gene encodes CDR1 SNHLY and CDR2 FYNNEI.